This is a list of T cell receptor beta chains from one sample in a study of CD4 T cells in relation to SARS-CoV-2 and coronaviruses. The antigens of these receptors remain unknown. Repertoires were generated with immunoSEQ multiplex PCR, while TCRdb's copy carries only in-frame clones and drops some. The profile shows 30,000 or so clones, over 65% of them singletons. Input material: CD4+ T cells from PBMCs, cultured in vitro. The source is a human donor in good health. CDR3s include the opening cysteine and the closing phenylalanine or tryptophan. Fields, in order: J gene, D gene, clone size, V gene, CDR3 DNA, CDR3 protein. D genes are given only for firm matches. The size field is filled for only some rows; it gives once, few, many or a size class.

j_call: TRBJ1-5; d_call: TRBD1; clone_size: .; v_call: TRBV7-2; cdr3_nt: TGTGCCAGCAGCTTACATCCCGGGACAGGGACTGATCAGCCCCAGCATTTT; cdr3_aa: CASSLHPGTGTDQPQHF
j_call: TRBJ2-1; d_call: TRBD2; clone_size: .; v_call: TRBV3-1/TRBV3-2; cdr3_nt: TGTGCCAGCAGCCAAGCCCTAGCGGGAGTTACTGAGCAGTTCTTC; cdr3_aa: CASSQALAGVTEQFF
j_call: TRBJ2-3; d_call: .; clone_size: .; v_call: TRBV6-2/TRBV6-3; cdr3_nt: TGTGCCAGCAGTTCCTCTAGCACAGATACGCAGTATTTT; cdr3_aa: CASSSSSTDTQYF
j_call: TRBJ1-4; d_call: .; clone_size: few; v_call: TRBV6-1; cdr3_nt: TGTGCCAGCAGTGATCCGCACGGGTTGGGTGAAAAACTGTTTTTT; cdr3_aa: CASSDPHGLGEKLFF
j_call: TRBJ1-1; d_call: TRBD1; clone_size: .; v_call: TRBV18; cdr3_nt: TGTGCCAGCTCACCGGGTGGGACAGGAGCTGAAGCTTTCTTT; cdr3_aa: CASSPGGTGAEAFF
j_call: TRBJ1-4; d_call: .; clone_size: .; v_call: TRBV5-1; cdr3_nt: TGCGCCAGCAGCCGGGGGCTAAGGGGTCCTAATGAAAAACTGTTTTTT; cdr3_aa: CASSRGLRGPNEKLFF
j_call: TRBJ2-2; d_call: .; clone_size: .; v_call: TRBV5-1; cdr3_nt: TGCGCCAGCAGCTTGGGTCCGGGGGAATCGAACACCGGGGAGCTGTTTTTT; cdr3_aa: CASSLGPGESNTGELFF
j_call: TRBJ2-3; d_call: TRBD2; clone_size: .; v_call: TRBV7-6; cdr3_nt: TGTGCCAGCAGCCCCGCCGAGCGGGAGGGCATAATAGATACGCAGTATTTT; cdr3_aa: CASSPAEREGIIDTQYF
j_call: TRBJ2-7; d_call: .; clone_size: .; v_call: TRBV29-1; cdr3_nt: TGCAGCGTTGGCGACCCCGCGAGCTCCTACGAGCAGTACTTC; cdr3_aa: CSVGDPASSYEQYF
j_call: TRBJ2-5; d_call: .; clone_size: .; v_call: TRBV4-3; cdr3_nt: TGCGCCAGCAGCCAATCCAGGGTCGGGGAGACCCAGTACTTC; cdr3_aa: CASSQSRVGETQYF
j_call: TRBJ2-2; d_call: .; clone_size: once; v_call: TRBV5-6; cdr3_nt: TGTGCCAGCAGCCTCTCCTTGGGGAACACCGGGGAGCTGTTTTTT; cdr3_aa: CASSLSLGNTGELFF
j_call: TRBJ2-3; d_call: .; clone_size: .; v_call: TRBV11-2; cdr3_nt: TGTGCCAGCAGCTTAGGTTTAGGGGGGGCAGATACGCAGTATTTT; cdr3_aa: CASSLGLGGADTQYF
j_call: TRBJ1-1; d_call: TRBD1; clone_size: .; v_call: TRBV5-1; cdr3_nt: TGCGCCAGCAGCTTTACAGGACAGGGGAGCACTGAAGCTTTCTTT; cdr3_aa: CASSFTGQGSTEAFF
j_call: TRBJ2-7; d_call: .; clone_size: .; v_call: TRBV14; cdr3_nt: TGTGCCAGCAGCCGTGACTCGGGACGCCGATCCTACGAGCAGTACTTC; cdr3_aa: CASSRDSGRRSYEQYF
j_call: TRBJ1-2; d_call: TRBD1; clone_size: .; v_call: TRBV6-5; cdr3_nt: TGTGCCAGCAGGCCACAGGGGGGGGGCTACACCTTC; cdr3_aa: CASRPQGGGYTF
j_call: TRBJ2-3; d_call: .; clone_size: .; v_call: TRBV5-1; cdr3_nt: TGCGCCAGCAGCTTGGAAGGTTTTAGCACAGATACGCAGTATTTT; cdr3_aa: CASSLEGFSTDTQYF
j_call: TRBJ2-7; d_call: TRBD2; clone_size: once; v_call: TRBV7-2; cdr3_nt: TGTGCCAGCAGCCGGCGACTAGCGGGAGACCACGAGCAGTACTTC; cdr3_aa: CASSRRLAGDHEQYF
j_call: TRBJ2-1; d_call: .; clone_size: once; v_call: TRBV29-1; cdr3_nt: TGCAGCGGGGATCGGGGCAATGAGCAGTTCTTC; cdr3_aa: CSGDRGNEQFF
j_call: TRBJ2-7; d_call: .; clone_size: once; v_call: TRBV5-1; cdr3_nt: TGCGCCAGCAGCTTATCGGGAGGGGGCGGCGTCGAGCAGTACTTC; cdr3_aa: CASSLSGGGGVEQYF
j_call: TRBJ2-1; d_call: TRBD1; clone_size: once; v_call: TRBV5-1; cdr3_nt: TGCGCCAGCAGCCCCCGGGACAGTTACAATGAGCAGTTCTTC; cdr3_aa: CASSPRDSYNEQFF
j_call: TRBJ1-5; d_call: .; clone_size: .; v_call: TRBV2; cdr3_nt: TGTGCCAGCAGTGTAGTTGTTGGGTCTGGGGGCAATCAGCCCCAGCATTTT; cdr3_aa: CASSVVVGSGGNQPQHF
j_call: TRBJ1-1; d_call: .; clone_size: .; v_call: TRBV9; cdr3_nt: TGTGCCAGCAGCGTAGATCACAGGGCGGGCACTGAAGCTTTCTTT; cdr3_aa: CASSVDHRAGTEAFF
j_call: TRBJ2-3; d_call: TRBD2; clone_size: .; v_call: TRBV7-3; cdr3_nt: TGTGCCAGCAGGGGGGGGACTAGCACAGATACGCAGTATTTT; cdr3_aa: CASRGGTSTDTQYF
j_call: TRBJ2-2; d_call: TRBD2; clone_size: .; v_call: TRBV6-1; cdr3_nt: TGTGCCAGCAGTGGACGGACTAGCGGGAGCACGGAGGAGCTGTTTTTT; cdr3_aa: CASSGRTSGSTEELFF